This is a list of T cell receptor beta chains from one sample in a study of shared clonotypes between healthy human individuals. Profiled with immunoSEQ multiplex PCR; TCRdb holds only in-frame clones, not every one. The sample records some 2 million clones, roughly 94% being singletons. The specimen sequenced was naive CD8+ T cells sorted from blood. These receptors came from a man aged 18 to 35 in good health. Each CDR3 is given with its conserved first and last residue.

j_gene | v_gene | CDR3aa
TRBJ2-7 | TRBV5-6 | CASSAGTSVYEQYF
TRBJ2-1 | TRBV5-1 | CASSAGLASSSYNEQFF
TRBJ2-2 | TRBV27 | CASSLTRTVNTGELFF
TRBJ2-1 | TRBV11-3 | CASSPGLAGNEQFF
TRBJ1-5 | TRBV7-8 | CASSLEQGIRQPQHF
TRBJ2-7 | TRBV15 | CATSGIAGESGEQYF
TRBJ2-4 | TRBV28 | CASSSMAIRDKGNKNIQYF
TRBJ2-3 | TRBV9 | CASSDGRATDTQYF
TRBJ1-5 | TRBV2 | CASSGQGINQPQHF
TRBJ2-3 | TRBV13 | CASSPRGQSTDTQYF
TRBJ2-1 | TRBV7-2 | CASSLLAGSYNEQFF
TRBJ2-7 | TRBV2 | CASRGLETYEQYF
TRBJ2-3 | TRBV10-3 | CAISETLAGGSTDTQYF
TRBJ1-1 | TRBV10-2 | CASSILGSGGAEAFF
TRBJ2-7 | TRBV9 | CASSVDGQSYEQYF
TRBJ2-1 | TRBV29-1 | CSAWTVLNNEQFF
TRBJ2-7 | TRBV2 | CASSVRTGKPAYEQYF
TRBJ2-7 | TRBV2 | CASSALTGVAGEQYF
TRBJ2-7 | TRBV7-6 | CASSLNGVFGTYEQYF
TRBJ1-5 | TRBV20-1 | CSAPQGPTQHF
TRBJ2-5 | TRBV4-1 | CASSQELRKTQYF
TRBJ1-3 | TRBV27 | CASSFNGELAGNTIYF